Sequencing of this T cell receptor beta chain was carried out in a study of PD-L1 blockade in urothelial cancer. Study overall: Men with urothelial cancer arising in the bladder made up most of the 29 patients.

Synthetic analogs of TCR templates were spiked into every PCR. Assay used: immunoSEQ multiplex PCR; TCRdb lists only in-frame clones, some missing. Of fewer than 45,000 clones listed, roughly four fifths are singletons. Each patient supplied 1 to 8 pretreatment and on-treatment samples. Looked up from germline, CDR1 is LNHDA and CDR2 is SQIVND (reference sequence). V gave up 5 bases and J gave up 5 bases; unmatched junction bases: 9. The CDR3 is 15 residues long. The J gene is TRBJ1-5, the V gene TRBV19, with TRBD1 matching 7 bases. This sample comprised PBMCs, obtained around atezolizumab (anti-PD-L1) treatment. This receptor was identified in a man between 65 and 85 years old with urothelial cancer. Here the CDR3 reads CASSPRTGTDQPQHF. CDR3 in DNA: TGTGCCAGTAGTCCGCGGACAGGAACCGATCAGCCCCAGCATTTT.